This TCR beta chain was captured by sequencing in a study of shared clonotypes between healthy human individuals. General study findings and limits: Estimated richness was generally greater in naive than memory subsets. The sole specimen, blood, was sampled, and tissue repertoires likely differ.

The germline gives CDR1 SGHTA, CDR2 FQGNSA. Losses at the gene ends were 5 bases for V and 9 bases for J; bases not matched to a gene: 21. This CDR3 has 17 amino acids. The study separated CD4+ cells into CD45RA+ naive and CD45RA-negative memory subsets. Points on this clone: The antigen remains unidentified.

Assay: immunoSEQ multiplex PCR; the TCRdb copy retains only in-frame clones and omits some. The repertoire has roughly 1 million clones, roughly 74% of them found once; the top ten carry approximately 0.5%. The chain links TRBV7-2 to TRBJ2-7; TRBD2 matches 8 bases. The clonotype comes from a man younger than 35 in good health. Some clones in this sample may be carry-over from other donors' samples. Sequencing used memory CD4+ T cells from PBMCs. Subset here: CD45RA-negative fraction. CDR3 sequence: CASSPTRGTRAVSGQYF. In DNA form, the CDR3 reads TGTGCCAGCAGCCCAACCCGCGGGACTAGGGCGGTCTCCGGGCAGTACTTC.